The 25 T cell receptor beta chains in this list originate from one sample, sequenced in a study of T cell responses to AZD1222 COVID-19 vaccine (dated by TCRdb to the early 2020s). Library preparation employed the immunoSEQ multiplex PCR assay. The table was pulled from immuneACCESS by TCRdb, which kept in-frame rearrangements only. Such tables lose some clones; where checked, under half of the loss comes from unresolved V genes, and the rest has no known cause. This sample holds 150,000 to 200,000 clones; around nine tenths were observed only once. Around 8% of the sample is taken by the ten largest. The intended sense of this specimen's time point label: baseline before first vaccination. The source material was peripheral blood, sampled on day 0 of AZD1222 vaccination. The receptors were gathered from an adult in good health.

CDR3 in DNA: TGTGCCAGCAGTTGGGGCCACAGGGACCCCTATGGCTACACCTTC. It specifies CASSWGHRDPYGYTF. V gene TRBV25-1 combines with J gene TRBJ1-2; the D gene is possibly TRBD1 (6 bases). Germline values: CDR1 MGHDK, CDR2 SYGVNS. The length of the CDR3 is 15 residues. The V and J ends lost 5 bases and 4 bases respectively, with 17 bases between them.

The CDR3 is CAQGEQFNEQFF. The DNA of the CDR3 is TGTGCCCAGGGAGAACAATTTAATGAGCAGTTCTTC. The chain joins TRBV2 to TRBJ2-1; D may be TRBD1 or TRBD2 (5 bases each). Germline assignment: CDR1 SNHLY and CDR2 FYNNEI. CDR3 length equals 12 residues. Trimming removed 11 bases from V and 7 bases from J, with 15 bases in between.

The CDR3 loop reads CASSSSTGNQPQHF. For the CDR3, the DNA is TGTGCCAGCAGCTCATCGACAGGGAATCAGCCCCAGCATTTT. V gene TRBV9 combines with J gene TRBJ1-5, with 7 bases fitting TRBD1. The CDR3 has 14 residues. The J segment lost 4 bases and the V segment lost 4 bases, leaving 5 bases of the junction unmatched. Germline lookup yields CDR1 SGDLS and CDR2 YYNGEE.

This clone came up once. The CDR3 protein is CAWTRWGSTNEKLFF. DNA of the CDR3: TGTGCCTGGACTCGATGGGGCTCAACTAATGAAAAACTGTTTTTT. The chain combines TRBV30 with TRBJ1-4; D might be TRBD1 (5 bases). The CDR3 loop spans 15 amino acids. Germline assignment: CDR1 GTSNPN and CDR2 SVGIG (reference sequence). V was pared by 4 bases and J by 0 bases, with 12 bases between.

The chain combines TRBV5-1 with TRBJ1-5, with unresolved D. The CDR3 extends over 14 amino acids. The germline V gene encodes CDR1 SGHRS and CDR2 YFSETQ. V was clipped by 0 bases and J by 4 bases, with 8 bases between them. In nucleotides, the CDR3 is TGCGCCAGCAGCTTGGATGACCGTAATCAGCCCCAGCATTTT. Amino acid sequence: CASSLDDRNQPQHF.

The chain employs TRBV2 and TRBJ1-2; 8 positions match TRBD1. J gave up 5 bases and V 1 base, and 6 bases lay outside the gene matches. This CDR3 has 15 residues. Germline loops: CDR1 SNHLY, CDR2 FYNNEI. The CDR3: CASSEEGTGGYGYTF. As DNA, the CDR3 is TGTGCCAGCAGTGAAGAGGGAACAGGGGGGTATGGCTACACCTTC.

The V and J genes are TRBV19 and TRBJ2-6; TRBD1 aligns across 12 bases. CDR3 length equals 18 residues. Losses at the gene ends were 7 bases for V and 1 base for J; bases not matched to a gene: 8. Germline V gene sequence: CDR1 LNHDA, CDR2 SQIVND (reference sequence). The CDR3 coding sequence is TGTGCCAGTAAGAGGGACAGGGGGCGTTCTTCTGGGGCCAACGTCCTGACTTTC. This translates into CASKRDRGRSSGANVLTF.

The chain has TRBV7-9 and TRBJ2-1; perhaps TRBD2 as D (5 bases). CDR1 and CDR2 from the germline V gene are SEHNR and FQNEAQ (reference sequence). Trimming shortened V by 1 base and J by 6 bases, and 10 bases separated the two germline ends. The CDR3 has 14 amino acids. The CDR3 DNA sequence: TGTGCCAGCAGCTTAGGGCGGGCAGCCAATGAGCAGTTCTTC. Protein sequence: CASSLGRAANEQFF.

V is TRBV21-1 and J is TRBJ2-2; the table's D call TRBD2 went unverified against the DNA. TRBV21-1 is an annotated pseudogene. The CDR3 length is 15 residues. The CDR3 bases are TGTGCCAGCAGCCTAGCGGGGGGCGACACCGGGGAGCTGTTTTTT. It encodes CASSLAGGDTGELFF.

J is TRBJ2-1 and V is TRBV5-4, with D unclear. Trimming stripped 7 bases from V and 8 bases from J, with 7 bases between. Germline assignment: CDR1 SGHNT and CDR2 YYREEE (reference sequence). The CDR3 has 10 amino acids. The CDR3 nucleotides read TGTGCCAGCGGTCTGCATGAGCAGTTCTTC. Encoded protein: CASGLHEQFF.

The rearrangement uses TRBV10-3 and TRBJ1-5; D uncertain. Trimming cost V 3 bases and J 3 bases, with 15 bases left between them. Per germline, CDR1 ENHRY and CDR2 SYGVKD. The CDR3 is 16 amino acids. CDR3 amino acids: CAISESRASDNQPQHF. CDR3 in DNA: TGTGCCATCAGTGAATCGAGGGCTAGTGACAATCAGCCCCAGCATTTT.

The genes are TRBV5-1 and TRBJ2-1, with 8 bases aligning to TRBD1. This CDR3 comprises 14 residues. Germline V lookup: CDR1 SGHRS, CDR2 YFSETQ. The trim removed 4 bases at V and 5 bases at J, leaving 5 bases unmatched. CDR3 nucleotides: TGCGCCAGCAGCAGCGGACAGGGAGACAATGAGCAGTTCTTC. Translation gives CASSSGQGDNEQFF.

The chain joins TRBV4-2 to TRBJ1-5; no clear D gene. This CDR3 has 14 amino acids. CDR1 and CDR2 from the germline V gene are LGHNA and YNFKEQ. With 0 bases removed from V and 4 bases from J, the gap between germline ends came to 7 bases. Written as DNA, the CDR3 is TGTGCCAGCAGCCAAGATGACGGGAATCAGCCCCAGCATTTT. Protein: CASSQDDGNQPQHF.

The CDR3 sequence: CAISGQGALNTGELFF. The CDR3 nucleotides are TGTGCCATCAGTGGTCAGGGGGCACTAAACACCGGGGAGCTGTTTTTT. The V call is TRBV10-3, the J call TRBJ2-2; 8 nucleotides agree with TRBD1. The germline CDR1 and CDR2 sequences are ENHRY and SYGVKD. The CDR3 covers 16 residues. V lost 4 bases and J lost 2; bases outside the gene matches: 6.

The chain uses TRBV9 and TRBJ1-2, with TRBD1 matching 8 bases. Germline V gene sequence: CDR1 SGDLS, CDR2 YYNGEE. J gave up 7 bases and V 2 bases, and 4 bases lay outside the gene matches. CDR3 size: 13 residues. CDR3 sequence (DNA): TGTGCCAGCAGCGTGGACAGGGTTGGTGGCTACACCTTC. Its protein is CASSVDRVGGYTF.

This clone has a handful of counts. The CDR3 reads CASSLVAGPVETQYF. The CDR3 nucleotides read TGTGCCAGCAGCTTAGTGGCAGGCCCGGTGGAGACCCAGTACTTC. The rearrangement links TRBV7-9 to TRBJ2-5; D not certain. CDR1 and CDR2 (germline): SEHNR, FQNEAQ (reference sequence). The V gene lost 1 base and the J gene lost 5 bases, with 14 bases spanning the gap. The CDR3 is 15 residues long. The full variable domain, rest sourced from reference TRBV7-9 and TRBJ2-5, is DTGVSQNPRHKITKRGQNVTFRCDPISEHNRLYWYRQTLGQGPEFLTYFQNEAQLEKSRLLSDRFSAERPKGSFSTLEIQRTEQGDSAMYLCASSLVAGPVETQYFGPGTRLLVL.

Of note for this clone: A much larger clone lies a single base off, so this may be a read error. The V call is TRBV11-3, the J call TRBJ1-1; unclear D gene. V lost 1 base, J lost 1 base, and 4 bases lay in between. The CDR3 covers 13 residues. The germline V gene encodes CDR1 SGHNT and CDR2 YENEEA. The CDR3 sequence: CASSLGTNTEAFF. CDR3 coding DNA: TGTGCCAGCAGCTTAGGGACGAACACTGAAGCTTTCTTT.

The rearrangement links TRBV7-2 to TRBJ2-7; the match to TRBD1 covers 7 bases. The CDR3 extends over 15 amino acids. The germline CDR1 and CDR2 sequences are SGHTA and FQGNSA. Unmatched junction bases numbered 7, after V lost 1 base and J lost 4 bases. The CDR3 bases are TGTGCCAGCAGCTTAGGACAGGGCTCCGTTTACGAGCAGTACTTC. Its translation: CASSLGQGSVYEQYF.

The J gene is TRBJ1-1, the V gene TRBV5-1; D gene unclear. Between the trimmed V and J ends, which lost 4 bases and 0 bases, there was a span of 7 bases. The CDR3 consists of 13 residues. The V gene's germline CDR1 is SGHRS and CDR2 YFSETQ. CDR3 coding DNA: TGCGCCAGCAGCCCCTTGATGAACACTGAAGCTTTCTTT. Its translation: CASSPLMNTEAFF.

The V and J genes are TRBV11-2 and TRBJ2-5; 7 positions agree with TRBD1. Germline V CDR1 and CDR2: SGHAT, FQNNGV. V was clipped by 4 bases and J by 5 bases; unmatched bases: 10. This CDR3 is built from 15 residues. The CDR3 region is CASSSMTGTQETQYF. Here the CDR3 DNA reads TGTGCCAGCAGCTCCATGACAGGGACCCAGGAGACCCAGTACTTC. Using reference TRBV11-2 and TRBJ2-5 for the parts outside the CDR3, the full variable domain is EAGVAQSPRYKIIEKRQSVAFWCNPISGHATLYWYQQILGQGPKLLIQFQNNGVVDDSQLPKDRFSAERLKGVDSTLKIQPAKLEDSAVYLCASSSMTGTQETQYFGPGTRLLVL.

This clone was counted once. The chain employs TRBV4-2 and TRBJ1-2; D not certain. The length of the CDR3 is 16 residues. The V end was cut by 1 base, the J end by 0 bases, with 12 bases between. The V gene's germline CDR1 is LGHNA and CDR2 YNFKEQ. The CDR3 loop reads CASSQGQRVANYGYTF. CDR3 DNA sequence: TGTGCCAGCAGCCAAGGGCAGCGGGTGGCTAACTATGGCTACACCTTC.

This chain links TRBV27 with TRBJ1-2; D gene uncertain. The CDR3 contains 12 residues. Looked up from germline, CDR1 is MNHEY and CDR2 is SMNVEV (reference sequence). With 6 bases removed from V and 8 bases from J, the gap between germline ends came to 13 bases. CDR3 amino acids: CASSPTGRGYTF. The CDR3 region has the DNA TGTGCCAGCAGCCCCACGGGTCGGGGCTACACCTTC.

The DNA of the CDR3 is TGTGCCAGCAAGACCTTGGGGACAGAGACTCCGAAAGCTTTCTTT. Translating gives CASKTLGTETPKAFF. The chain is built from TRBV5-4 and TRBJ1-1; TRBD1 matches at 7 bases. The CDR3 covers 15 residues. CDR1 SGHNT and CDR2 YYREEE come from the germline V gene (reference sequence). V trimming: 6 bases; J trimming: 9 bases; junction bases outside the gene matches: 17.

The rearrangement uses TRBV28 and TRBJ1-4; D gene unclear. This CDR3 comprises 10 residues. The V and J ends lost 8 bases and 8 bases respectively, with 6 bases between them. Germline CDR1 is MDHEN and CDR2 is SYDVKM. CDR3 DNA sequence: TGTGCCAGCGTGGGAGAAAAACTGTTTTTT. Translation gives CASVGEKLFF.

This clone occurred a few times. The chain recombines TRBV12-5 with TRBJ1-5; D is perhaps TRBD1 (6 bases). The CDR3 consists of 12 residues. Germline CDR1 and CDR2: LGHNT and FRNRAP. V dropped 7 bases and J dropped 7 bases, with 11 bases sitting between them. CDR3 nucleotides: TGTGCTAGTGCCGGACAGTTCCAGCCCCAGCATTTT. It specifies CASAGQFQPQHF.